One T cell receptor beta chain is described in this entry. As processed by the authors: Estimates of nucleated cell counts were drawn from the amplification of reference gene primers. Profiling relied on immunoSEQ multiplex PCR, and the TCRdb table lists in-frame clones only, not all of them. The D gene and trimming were derived from the DNA, and the V and J assignments and clone size from that table. The table shows a few hundred thousand clones, with about four fifths occurring only once. This entry comes from a study of blood T cell repertoires in COVID-19. At the level of the study: From the United States, Italy and Spain came samples of acute and convalescent COVID-19. Sources were T cells, B-cell-depleted T cells, or PBMCs; the material itself was cDNA or gDNA.

Trimming took 5 bases from V and 5 from J; bases not matched to a gene: 6. This CDR3 spans 15 amino acids. Germline CDR1 is LGHNA and CDR2 is YSLEER. V gene TRBV4-3 combines with J gene TRBJ2-1; 10 bases align to TRBD2. This receptor was identified in a woman between 18 and 30 years old with acute or convalescent COVID-19. The specimen sequenced was peripheral blood. In DNA, the CDR3 is TGCGCCAGCAGCATAGGACTAGCGGAGAACAATGAGCAGTTCTTC. Its protein is CASSIGLAENNEQFF.